These 3 T cell receptor beta chains share one sample of origin, sequenced in a study of T cells after posttransplantation cyclophosphamide. Treatment was busulfan-fludarabine conditioning, a marrow graft, and cyclophosphamide on days +3 and +4. The method was immunoSEQ multiplex PCR; TCRdb's version includes in-frame clones alone and lacks a portion of them. This record lists 20,000 to 25,000 clones, none seen once only, and the top ten clones contain 1.5% to 2%. Sequences were derived from PBMCs, sampled after allogeneic stem cell transplant with posttransplant cyclophosphamide. The receptors here all came from a male patient in his late teens or twenties who received an allogeneic stem cell transplant from a related donor, was CMV-positive, and had no GVHD. The T cells may partly be graft donor cells.

This clone was observed at least ten times. CDR3 sequence (DNA): TGTGCCAGCAGTTTACCCGGAGGGTCACCCGGGGAGCTGTTTTTT. Encoded protein: CASSLPGGSPGELFF. This sequence joins TRBV27 and TRBJ2-2, with D possibly being TRBD2 (6 bases). Germline assignment: CDR1 MNHEY and CDR2 SMNVEV (reference sequence). The CDR3 is 15 amino acids. The V end lost 2 bases, the J end lost 6 bases, and 13 bases lay between the germline ends.

This clone was recorded many times. The chain has TRBV5-6 and TRBJ2-2; 13 bases fit TRBD2. Germline V lookup: CDR1 SGHDT, CDR2 YYEEEE. The CDR3 is made up of 17 amino acids. V lost 3 bases and J lost 7; bases outside the gene matches: 9. Here the CDR3 reads CASSSLGLAGEFGELFF. The CDR3 nucleotides are TGTGCCAGCAGCTCCTTAGGACTAGCGGGAGAATTCGGGGAGCTGTTTTTT.

This clone was observed at least ten times. The chain links TRBV29-1 to TRBJ2-7; 7 bases are shared with TRBD1. The V and J ends lost 0 bases and 2 bases, in that order; junction bases with no gene match: 7. The CDR3 loop spans 15 amino acids. Germline V gene data show CDR1 as SQVTM and CDR2 as ANQGSEA. CDR3 sequence: CSVEDYRGRTYEQYF. CDR3 nucleotides: TGCAGCGTTGAAGATTACAGGGGACGGACCTACGAGCAGTACTTC.